The 12 T cell receptor beta chains below were found in one sample sequenced in a study of T cell repertoires in cytomegalovirus infection. TCRdb independently ran MiXCR on the reads; one entry per CDR3 protein. This table holds hundreds of thousands of distinct CDR3 sequences, roughly 15% found once. Sequencing input: PBMCs. Source of these receptors: a human donor in good health (CMV status not recorded). Some clones in this sample may be carry-over from other donors' samples.

This clonotype appeared a few times. This sequence joins TRBV9 and TRBJ2-1; D possibly corresponds to TRBD1 (6 bases). Germline V gives CDR1 SGDLS, CDR2 YYNGEE. Trimming removed 1 base at V and 3 bases at J, with 14 bases between. The CDR3 is made up of 16 amino acids. This chain's CDR3 is CASSVTGTPIYNEQFF. The CDR3 bases are TGTGCCAGCAGCGTAACAGGGACACCGATCTACAATGAGCAGTTCTTC.

This sequence joins TRBV28 and TRBJ1-3, with TRBD1 as a possible D gene (5 bases). The CDR3 is made up of 18 amino acids. The germline CDR1 and CDR2 sequences are MDHEN and SYDVKM. V was trimmed by 2 bases and J by 0 bases, leaving 17 bases between them. The CDR3 nucleotides are TGTGCCAGCAGTTTAGGCGGTGGGGGGTTCCTCTCTGGAAACACCATATATTTT. It codes for CASSLGGGGFLSGNTIYF. The full variable domain, in which reference TRBV28 and TRBJ1-3 provide the parts outside the CDR3, is DVKVTQSSRYLVKRTGEKVFLECVQDMDHENMFWYRQDPGLGLRLIYFSYDVKMKEKGDIPEGYSVSREKKERFSLILESASTNQTSMYLCASSLGGGGFLSGNTIYFGEGSWLTVV.

This clonotype was recorded a few times. The V and J genes are TRBV18 and TRBJ2-7, with D perhaps TRBD1 or TRBD2 (8 bases each). V lost 5 bases to trimming and J lost 13 bases, with 24 bases between them. This CDR3 contains 14 residues. The germline V gene encodes CDR1 KGHSH and CDR2 LQKENI. The CDR3 is CASSRTGGDRRLYF. CDR3 sequence (DNA): TGTGCCAGCTCAAGGACCGGGGGGGACAGGAGATTATACTTC.

The sample holds many counts of this clonotype. The genes are TRBV7-9 and TRBJ2-2; TRBD1 aligns across 9 bases. Trimming took 6 bases from V and 4 from J; bases not matched to a gene: 3. The CDR3 has 14 amino acids. Germline V gives CDR1 SEHNR, CDR2 FQNEAQ (reference sequence). In nucleotides, the CDR3 is TGTGCCAGCAGTTGGGACAGGGCCACCGGGGAGCTGTTTTTT. It encodes CASSWDRATGELFF.

This clonotype came up a few times. The J gene is TRBJ1-5, the V gene TRBV19; no clear D gene. V dropped 8 bases and J dropped 0 bases, with 8 bases sitting between them. This CDR3 region has 13 residues. Germline V lookup: CDR1 LNHDA, CDR2 SQIVND (reference sequence). The CDR3 nucleotides are TGTGCCAGTGCAGGCGGTAGCAATCAGCCCCAGCATTTT. This gives the protein CASAGGSNQPQHF. Combining the CDR3 with reference TRBV19 and TRBJ1-5 gives the whole variable domain DGGITQSPKYLFRKEGQNVTLSCEQNLNHDAMYWYRQDPGQGLRLIYYSQIVNDFQKGDIAEGYSVSREKKESFPLTVTSAQKNPTAFYLCASAGGSNQPQHFGDGTRLSIL.

This clonotype was seen a few times. V is TRBV29-1 and J is TRBJ2-7, with D possibly being TRBD2 (5 bases). V was trimmed by 7 bases and J by 3 bases, leaving 16 bases between them. This CDR3 is 13 amino acids long. The germline gives CDR1 SQVTM, CDR2 ANQGSEA. CDR3 sequence: CSASGIGDYEQYF. CDR3 DNA: TGCAGCGCCTCGGGGATAGGTGACTACGAGCAGTACTTC.

This clonotype was detected many times. V is TRBV7-2 and J is TRBJ2-7; TRBD2 agrees at 8 bases. The V segment lost 5 bases and the J segment 0 bases; nucleotides outside the gene matches: 9. The CDR3 sequence is 16 residues long. Per the germline V gene, CDR1 is SGHTA and CDR2 is FQGNSA. The CDR3 protein is CASSTRTSGSSYEQYF. CDR3 nucleotides: TGTGCCAGCAGCACCAGAACTAGCGGCAGCTCCTACGAGCAGTACTTC. The full variable domain, completed using reference TRBV7-2 and TRBJ2-7, is GAGVSQSPSNKVTEKGKDVELRCDPISGHTALYWYRQSLGQGLEFLIYFQGNSAPDKSGLPSDRFSAERTGGSVSTLTIQRTQQEDSAVYLCASSTRTSGSSYEQYFGPGTRLTVT.

This clonotype was observed many times. The chain is built from TRBV20-1 and TRBJ2-1, with 16 bases that match TRBD2. The CDR3 extends over 16 amino acids. The germline CDR1 and CDR2 sequences are DFQATT and SNEGSKA (reference sequence). The J segment lost 8 bases and the V segment lost 4 bases, leaving 8 bases of the junction unmatched. As DNA, the CDR3 is TGCAGTGCTATTCCGGGACTAGCGGGGGGGCGGGATGAGCAGTTCTTC. Translation: CSAIPGLAGGRDEQFF.

The chain is built from TRBV24-1 and TRBJ2-3; no clear D gene. From germline, CDR1 is KGHDR and CDR2 SFDVKD. The CDR3 loop spans 11 amino acids. Trimming removed 8 bases at V and 5 bases at J, with 7 bases between. The DNA of the CDR3 is TGTGCCACCATATTTGGAGATACGCAGTATTTT. Translated: CATIFGDTQYF.

V and J are TRBV2 and TRBJ2-1; 8 bases are a match to TRBD2. Germline assignment: CDR1 SNHLY and CDR2 FYNNEI. The junction had 8 bases not matched to a gene; V was cut back by 6 bases and J by 4 bases. The CDR3 consists of 15 residues. CDR3 in amino acids: CASSLLSGGYNEQFF. In DNA, the CDR3 is TGTGCCAGCAGCCTTTTAAGCGGGGGATACAATGAGCAGTTCTTC.

This clonotype was found many times. The V call is TRBV7-2, the J call TRBJ2-7; a possible D gene is TRBD2 (5 bases). The V end was cut by 1 base, the J end by 2 bases, with 9 bases between. Looked up from germline, CDR1 is SGHTA and CDR2 is FQGNSA. There are 14 residues in the CDR3. The chain's CDR3 is CASSLVDGTYEQYF. CDR3 coding DNA: TGTGCCAGCAGCTTAGTGGACGGGACCTACGAGCAGTACTTC.

This clonotype came up once. The junction departs from the called germline gene at one end, perhaps through a read error. The chain is built from TRBV4-1 and TRBJ1-4, with TRBD1 as a possible D gene (5 bases). Germline V gene sequence: CDR1 MGHRA, CDR2 YSYEKL. The CDR3 extends over 15 amino acids. The CDR3: CASSPWGGTNEKLFF. CDR3 DNA sequence: TGTGCCAGCAGCCCCTGGGGGGGAACAAATGAAAAACTGTTTTTT.